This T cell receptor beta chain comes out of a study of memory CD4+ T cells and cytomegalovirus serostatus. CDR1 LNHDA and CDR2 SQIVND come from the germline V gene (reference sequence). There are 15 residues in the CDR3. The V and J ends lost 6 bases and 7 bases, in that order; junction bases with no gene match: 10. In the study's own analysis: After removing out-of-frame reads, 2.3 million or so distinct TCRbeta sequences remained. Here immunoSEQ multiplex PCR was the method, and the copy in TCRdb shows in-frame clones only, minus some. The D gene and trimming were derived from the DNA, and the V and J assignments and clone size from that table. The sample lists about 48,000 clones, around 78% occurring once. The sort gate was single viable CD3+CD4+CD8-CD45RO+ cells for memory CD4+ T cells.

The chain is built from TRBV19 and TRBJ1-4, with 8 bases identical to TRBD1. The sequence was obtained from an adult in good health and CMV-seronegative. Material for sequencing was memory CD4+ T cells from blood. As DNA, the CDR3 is TGTGCCAGTAGCCCGAGAGGACAGGGTACTGAAAAACTGTTTTTT. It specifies CASSPRGQGTEKLFF. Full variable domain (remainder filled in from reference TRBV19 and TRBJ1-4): DGGITQSPKYLFRKEGQNVTLSCEQNLNHDAMYWYRQDPGQGLRLIYYSQIVNDFQKGDIAEGYSVSREKKESFPLTVTSAQKNPTAFYLCASSPRGQGTEKLFFGSGTQLSVL.